A single sample is the source of the 32 T cell receptor beta chains below, sequenced in a study of CD8+ T cells in alopecia areata. TCR sequencing used cDNA made by reverse transcription of extracted RNA. The repertoire was sequenced with immunoSEQ multiplex PCR; TCRdb's copy has only in-frame clones and lacks some. This table holds roughly 120,000 clones, 30% to 40% found once. The sample was CD4+ T cells sorted from blood. The receptor source for this set is a human donor with alopecia areata.

This clone was seen a handful of times. The chain recombines TRBV14 with TRBJ2-7; 8 nucleotides align to TRBD1. The CDR3 has 13 amino acids. From germline, CDR1 is SGHDN and CDR2 FVKESK. Trimming cost V 6 bases and J 1 base; bases outside gene matches: 2. CDR3 nucleotides: TGTGCCAGCAGGCGACAGGGGTCCTACGAGCAGTACTTC. Translating it yields CASRRQGSYEQYF.

V usage is TRBV30 and J usage is TRBJ2-1; the match to TRBD1 covers 8 bases. Germline V lookup: CDR1 GTSNPN, CDR2 SVGIG (reference sequence). V was pared by 3 bases and J by 4 bases, with 5 bases of the junction left unmatched. The CDR3 extends over 14 amino acids. CDR3 DNA sequence: TGTGCCTGGAGCTCGGGACAGGCGTACAATGAGCAGTTCTTC. Its protein is CAWSSGQAYNEQFF.

The chain has TRBV30 and TRBJ1-1; tentative D call: TRBD1 (5 bases). Germline V lookup: CDR1 GTSNPN, CDR2 SVGIG (reference sequence). The CDR3 covers 13 residues. V was pared by 2 bases and J by 1 base, with 8 bases between. CDR3 amino acids: CAWSRGPNTEAFF. The CDR3, as DNA: TGTGCCTGGAGTCGGGGCCCGAACACTGAAGCTTTCTTT.

This clone appeared a few times. Other DNA sequences in this sample translate to the same CDR3. CDR3 protein: CSVAGNSNQPQHF. CDR3 nucleotides: TGCAGCGTTGCTGGCAACTCAAATCAGCCCCAGCATTTT. This chain links TRBV29-1 with TRBJ1-5; D unresolved. Germline loops: CDR1 SQVTM, CDR2 ANQGSEA. Trimming stripped 4 bases from V and 4 bases from J, with 11 bases between. This CDR3 has 13 residues.

In its sample, this clone was seen a few times. The chain employs TRBV29-1 and TRBJ1-1, with 9 positions matching TRBD1. The CDR3 spans 13 residues. Germline loops: CDR1 SQVTM, CDR2 ANQGSEA. After removal of 5 bases from V and 5 bases from J, the junction contained 6 bases not matched to a gene. This CDR3 reads CSVQHRGRTEAFF. The DNA for the CDR3 is TGCAGCGTTCAACACAGGGGGCGAACTGAAGCTTTCTTT.

V is TRBV11-3 and J is TRBJ1-5; D unclear. V was clipped by 1 base and J by 3 bases, with 4 bases between them. The CDR3 loop spans 13 amino acids. Germline CDR1 reads SGHNT; CDR2 reads YENEEA. In DNA, the CDR3 is TGTGCCAGCAGCTTAGTAACCAATCAGCCCCAGCATTTT. It yields the protein CASSLVTNQPQHF.

With regard to this clone: This sample includes further DNA sequences coding for the same CDR3. The V and J genes are TRBV28 and TRBJ2-7, with 8 nucleotides matching TRBD1. The germline V gene has CDR1 MDHEN and CDR2 SYDVKM. The CDR3 is 13 residues long. Germline trimming cut 8 bases from V and 1 base from J; bases unmatched to any gene: 4. The CDR3 sequence: CASRRTGSYEQYF. The DNA of the CDR3 is TGTGCCAGCCGACGGACAGGGTCCTACGAGCAGTACTTC. Complete variable domain (other parts from reference TRBV28 and TRBJ2-7): DVKVTQSSRYLVKRTGEKVFLECVQDMDHENMFWYRQDPGLGLRLIYFSYDVKMKEKGDIPEGYSVSREKKERFSLILESASTNQTSMYLCASRRTGSYEQYFGPGTRLTVT.

Of note for this clone: Other DNA sequences from this sample encode an identical CDR3 as well. This chain uses TRBV5-1 with TRBJ2-5, with D unclear. This CDR3 is built from 12 residues. Trimming took 1 base from V and 4 from J, leaving 5 bases between them. Germline V gives CDR1 SGHRS, CDR2 YFSETQ. CDR3 amino acids: CASSLTGETQYF. CDR3 DNA: TGCGCCAGCAGCTTGACGGGAGAGACCCAGTACTTC.

The table lists this clone with a few counts. This sequence joins TRBV7-3 and TRBJ2-7; no firm D call. CDR1 is SGHTA and CDR2 is FQGTGA in the germline V gene. The CDR3 extends over 14 amino acids. Trimming left V 5 bases short and J 4 bases short, with 15 bases between. The CDR3 coding sequence is TGTGCCAGCAGCCCAGACTTTGCGAGTTACGAGCAGTACTTC. It translates to CASSPDFASYEQYF. Based on the CDR3 plus reference TRBV7-3 and TRBJ2-7, the full variable domain is GAGVSQTPSNKVTEKGKYVELRCDPISGHTALYWYRQSLGQGPEFLIYFQGTGAADDSGLPNDRFFAVRPEGSVSTLKIQRTERGDSAVYLCASSPDFASYEQYFGPGTRLTVT.

A note on this clone: Other DNA sequences in the same sample also yield this CDR3. The CDR3 nucleotides read TGTGCCAGCAGCTTAAGCGGGGGCACAGATACGCAGTATTTT. It yields the protein CASSLSGGTDTQYF. The V call is TRBV7-3, the J call TRBJ2-3; TRBD2 might be the D (6 bases). The CDR3 consists of 14 residues. The V end lost 1 base, the J end lost 1 base, and 6 bases lay between the germline ends. Germline V gene lookup returns CDR1 SGHTA and CDR2 FQGTGA.

This clone was seen a single time. The V and J genes are TRBV5-1 and TRBJ2-7, with D possibly being TRBD2 (5 bases). This CDR3 spans 13 amino acids. Germline CDR1 reads SGHRS; CDR2 reads YFSETQ. V lost 0 bases, J lost 6 bases, and 10 bases lay in between. The CDR3 region is CASSLVRDAEQYF. DNA of the CDR3: TGCGCCAGCAGCTTGGTGAGGGATGCCGAGCAGTACTTC.

CDR3 in amino acids: CASGQGEYTEAFF. In nucleotides, the CDR3 is TGTGCCAGCGGACAGGGAGAGTACACTGAAGCTTTCTTT. The rearrangement links TRBV11-1 to TRBJ1-1; TRBD1 agrees at 8 bases. The CDR3 has 13 residues. V trimming: 8 bases; J trimming: 3 bases; junction bases outside the gene matches: 5. Per germline, CDR1 SGHAT and CDR2 FQDESV (reference sequence). Using reference TRBV11-1 and TRBJ1-1 for the parts outside the CDR3, the full variable domain is EAEVAQSPRYKITEKSQAVAFWCDPISGHATLYWYRQILGQGPELLVQFQDESVVDDSQLPKDRFSAERLKGVDSTLKIQPAELGDSAMYLCASGQGEYTEAFFGQGTRLTVV.

This chain connects TRBV7-2 to TRBJ2-5; D ambiguous. The germline V gene encodes CDR1 SGHTA and CDR2 FQGNSA. The CDR3 runs to 13 residues. The germline V and J ends were trimmed by 4 bases and 5 bases, with 11 bases remaining between them. The CDR3, as DNA: TGTGCCAGCAGCTCTGGCTCCGGTGAGACCCAGTACTTC. Translating it yields CASSSGSGETQYF.

The chain recombines TRBV23-1 with TRBJ1-5; D call uncertain. TRBV23-1 is labeled an ORF, and its function is uncertain. There are 13 residues in the CDR3. V was clipped by 4 bases and J by 8 bases, with 12 bases between them. The DNA of the CDR3 is TGCGCCAGCAGTCCCGGTTTAGGGAAGCCCCAGCATTTT. Translated: CASSPGLGKPQHF.

The chain recombines TRBV7-2 with TRBJ2-2; no definite D call. Germline CDR1 is SGHTA and CDR2 is FQGNSA. The CDR3 has 14 residues. Deletions cut 2 bases from V and 1 base from J, with 5 bases between. This CDR3 is CASSLSKNTGELFF. The CDR3, as DNA: TGTGCCAGCAGCTTATCGAAGAACACCGGGGAGCTGTTTTTT.

The chain joins TRBV5-4 to TRBJ2-5; 10 bases are shared with TRBD2. Germline values: CDR1 SGHNT, CDR2 YYREEE (reference sequence). The CDR3 covers 15 residues. Trimming removed 4 bases from V and 3 bases from J; junction bases left unmatched: 6. Here the CDR3 DNA reads TGTGCCAGCAGCCTCTTTGGACTAGCGGAAGAGACCCAGTACTTC. This sequence encodes CASSLFGLAEETQYF.

The V call is TRBV5-6, the J call TRBJ2-1; D gene uncertain. The germline CDR1 and CDR2 sequences are SGHDT and YYEEEE. The CDR3 extends over 15 amino acids. V lost 4 bases and J lost 3, with 14 bases in between. The DNA for the CDR3 is TGTGCCAGCAGCCCCGGATTTAGCCTCTACAATGAGCAGTTCTTC. Its protein product is CASSPGFSLYNEQFF.

The J gene is TRBJ1-2, the V gene TRBV2; D is unresolved. The V end was cut by 3 bases, the J end by 4 bases, with 12 bases between. Germline V gene lookup returns CDR1 SNHLY and CDR2 FYNNEI. The CDR3 length is 14 residues. CDR3 amino acids: CASSDRQSFYGYTF. For the CDR3, the DNA is TGTGCCAGCAGTGATCGGCAGTCCTTCTATGGCTACACCTTC.

The chain recombines TRBV29-1 with TRBJ2-1; TRBD2 matches at 8 bases. Germline assignment: CDR1 SQVTM and CDR2 ANQGSEA. This CDR3 region has 13 residues. With V trimmed by 5 bases and J by 7 bases, 7 bases remained unmatched. CDR3 residues: CSVTAGVINEQFF. CDR3 sequence (DNA): TGCAGCGTTACAGCGGGGGTTATTAATGAGCAGTTCTTC.

The chain employs TRBV5-1 and TRBJ2-3, with D possibly TRBD1 on 6 matching bases. V was shortened by 2 bases and J by 2 bases, with 9 bases between the two germline ends. Germline CDR1 reads SGHRS; CDR2 reads YFSETQ. The CDR3 is 14 residues long. The CDR3 region has the DNA TGCGCCAGCAGCTTCGGACAGACCACAGATACGCAGTATTTT. This gives the protein CASSFGQTTDTQYF.

This clone was counted between two and nine times. The chain couples TRBV29-1 to TRBJ1-4; D is perhaps TRBD1 (5 bases). The CDR3 totals 13 residues. Between the trimmed V and J ends, which lost 7 bases and 3 bases, there was a span of 12 bases. From germline, CDR1 is SQVTM and CDR2 ANQGSEA. CDR3 amino acids: CSGTGTANEKLFF. The CDR3 DNA reads as TGCAGCGGAACCGGGACTGCTAATGAAAAACTGTTTTTT.

In this sample, this clone turned up a few times. The chain couples TRBV14 to TRBJ2-1; 11 bases fit TRBD2. The CDR3 length is 17 residues. The trim removed 0 bases at V and 7 bases at J, leaving 8 bases unmatched. From germline, CDR1 is SGHDN and CDR2 FVKESK. The CDR3 sequence is CASSQDWGLAVYNEQFF. The CDR3 coding sequence is TGTGCCAGCAGCCAAGATTGGGGACTAGCGGTTTATAATGAGCAGTTCTTC.

The CDR3 DNA follows: TGTGCCAGCAGCTTAGCGGCCTCCCGCCAGTATTTT. Residues: CASSLAASRQYF. The gene calls are TRBV11-2 and TRBJ2-3, with D unresolved. The CDR3 length is 12 residues. From germline, CDR1 is SGHAT and CDR2 FQNNGV. The V and J ends lost 1 base and 12 bases respectively, with 11 bases between them.

This clone was counted a few times. This chain connects TRBV29-1 to TRBJ1-4; maybe TRBD1 (5 bases). There are 13 residues in the CDR3. Between the trimmed V and J ends, which lost 1 base and 7 bases, there was a span of 10 bases. Germline lookup yields CDR1 SQVTM and CDR2 ANQGSEA. CDR3 coding DNA: TGCAGCGTTGAAGGGGGCCGCGGTGAAAAACTGTTTTTT. Translated, it gives CSVEGGRGEKLFF.

This clone was seen more than once but under ten times. The rearrangement links TRBV7-2 to TRBJ2-3, with TRBD2 matching 10 bases. V dropped 5 bases and J dropped 1; count of bases not matched to a gene: 3. The CDR3 runs 15 residues. Germline assignment: CDR1 SGHTA and CDR2 FQGNSA. The CDR3 coding sequence is TGTGCCAGCAGCAAGACTAGCGGGCGCACAGATACGCAGTATTTT. The encoded protein is CASSKTSGRTDTQYF.

The CDR3 sequence is CASRRLSNEQFF. DNA for the CDR3: TGTGCCAGCAGGAGACTCAGCAATGAGCAGTTCTTC. This chain joins TRBV7-9 and TRBJ2-1; D remains unclear. The CDR3 runs to 12 residues. Germline CDR1 SEHNR, CDR2 FQNEAQ (reference sequence). V lost 6 bases, J lost 6 bases, and 9 bases lay in between.

The genes are TRBV29-1 and TRBJ2-5, with 7 bases matching TRBD1. The CDR3 loop spans 13 amino acids. Germline CDR1 and CDR2: SQVTM and ANQGSEA. Trimming took 7 bases from V and 7 from J; bases not matched to a gene: 12. In DNA form, the CDR3 reads TGCAGCGCGCAAGAGACAGGGACGGTGACCCAGTACTTC. Translated: CSAQETGTVTQYF.

This clone is a singleton in its sample. This rearrangement joins TRBV7-2 to TRBJ2-5; 8 bases match TRBD1. From germline, CDR1 is SGHTA and CDR2 FQGNSA. Trimming removed 1 base from V and 5 bases from J; junction bases left unmatched: 0. This CDR3 contains 13 residues. DNA of the CDR3: TGTGCCAGCAGCTTAGGGACAGGGGAGACCCAGTACTTC. This translates into CASSLGTGETQYF.

The chain is built from TRBV2 and TRBJ2-2; TRBD1 might be the D (6 bases). The CDR3 length is 15 residues. V was pared by 4 bases and J by 2 bases, with 11 bases between. Per germline, CDR1 SNHLY and CDR2 FYNNEI. The CDR3 DNA reads TGTGCCAGCAGTGTTTCGGGACAAAACACCGGGGAGCTGTTTTTT. Protein product: CASSVSGQNTGELFF.

The chain couples TRBV30 to TRBJ1-2; D may be TRBD1 (5 bases). The CDR3 covers 13 residues. V lost 2 bases, J lost 5 bases, and 12 bases lay in between. Germline-derived CDR1 and CDR2 are GTSNPN and SVGIG (reference sequence). DNA of the CDR3: TGTGCCTGGAGTACAGGCGGGAATTATGGCTACACCTTC. It translates to CAWSTGGNYGYTF.

This clone showed up just a few times. At the DNA level, this CDR3 is encoded by other sequences in the same sample as well. V is TRBV30 and J is TRBJ1-2; 10 positions match TRBD1. This CDR3 has 13 amino acids. Per the germline V gene, CDR1 is GTSNPN and CDR2 is SVGIG (reference sequence). After removal of 3 bases from V and 8 bases from J, the junction contained 6 bases not matched to a gene. CDR3 sequence: CAWRPGQGSGYTF. The CDR3 region has the DNA TGTGCCTGGAGGCCGGGACAGGGGAGCGGCTACACCTTC.

The chain couples TRBV29-1 to TRBJ2-3; tentatively, D is TRBD1 (6 bases). Germline CDR1 is SQVTM and CDR2 is ANQGSEA. Trimming cost V 6 bases and J 2 bases, with 12 bases left between them. This CDR3 is 13 amino acids long. This CDR3 is CSVQGTNTDTQYF. The CDR3 DNA sequence: TGCAGCGTGCAGGGGACGAACACAGATACGCAGTATTTT.